This TCR beta chain emerged from a study of CD4 T cells in relation to SARS-CoV-2 and coronaviruses. The CDR3 is 15 amino acids. V trimming: 1 base; J trimming: 1 base; junction bases outside the gene matches: 4. CDR1 SGHAT and CDR2 FQNNGV come from the germline V gene. Note on this clone: Its antigen is undetermined.

Libraries were prepared by immunoSEQ multiplex PCR; TCRdb keeps only in-frame clonotypes and omits some of them. The sample contains 40,000 to 50,000 clones, around 82% of which appear only once. This TCR was recovered from an adult with COVID-19. The chain employs TRBV11-2 and TRBJ2-7, with 7 positions matching TRBD1. Specimen: naive CD4+ T cells from PBMCs, cultured in vitro. The subset: naive CD4+ T cells isolated by negative enrichment. The DNA for the CDR3 is TGTGCCAGCAGCTTAGGGAGACAGGGATCCTACGAGCAGTACTTC. Translation: CASSLGRQGSYEQYF.